Listed below are T cell receptor beta chains from one sample, sequenced in a study of a mutant IDH1 vaccine in newly diagnosed glioma. No antigen has been identified for these receptors. TCRdb's table, derived via immunoSEQ multiplex PCR, lists solely in-frame clones and lacks some. This sample carries around 57,000 clones, around four fifths of them seen once, and the ten largest clones take about 4%. Source: PBMCs, taken from a glioma patient whose treatment included an IDH1 peptide vaccine. Every receptor here comes from a young man with glioma. Each CDR3 is given without its conserved first and last residue. Fields, in order: V gene, CDR3 protein.

V gene: TRBV5-4
CDR3 protein: ASSMKTSGAPQETQY

V gene: TRBV28
CDR3 protein: ASSFSGQGNTIY

V gene: TRBV21-1
CDR3 protein: ARGQAVSGNTIY

V gene: TRBV7-2
CDR3 protein: ASSPPPLAGEQF

V gene: TRBV11-2
CDR3 protein: ASSYVRGPYNEQF

V gene: TRBV2
CDR3 protein: ASSGLPGLAGGFANTGELF

V gene: TRBV5-1
CDR3 protein: ASSFSTGGPTNTEAF

V gene: TRBV4-1
CDR3 protein: ASSHGTGGQF

V gene: TRBV29-1
CDR3 protein: SVEGQVLGYT

V gene: TRBV4-2
CDR3 protein: ASSSDATNEKLF

V gene: TRBV18
CDR3 protein: ASSPRTVTDTQY

V gene: TRBV7-9
CDR3 protein: ASRKGGDREQY

V gene: TRBV30
CDR3 protein: AWSRDSNSPLH

V gene: TRBV11-2
CDR3 protein: ASSLESNEQF

V gene: TRBV2
CDR3 protein: ASSLRGVLSYGYT

V gene: TRBV5-1
CDR3 protein: ASTGGNTGGLYEQY

V gene: TRBV4-1
CDR3 protein: ASSQAFRGPATYEQY

V gene: TRBV13
CDR3 protein: ASSERLAGGVGELF

V gene: TRBV5-1
CDR3 protein: ASSLEQGGEQY

V gene: TRBV2
CDR3 protein: ASRKDNGGNQPQH

V gene: TRBV2
CDR3 protein: ASTAGIAGGSYEQY

V gene: TRBV7-6
CDR3 protein: ASSSDPSGETQY

V gene: TRBV9
CDR3 protein: ASSVAAFTYEQY

V gene: TRBV6-5
CDR3 protein: ASSYTDTRAEAF

V gene: TRBV12-5
CDR3 protein: ASGLSGNSPLH

V gene: TRBV27
CDR3 protein: ASGTGVNQPQH

V gene: TRBV7-6
CDR3 protein: ASSRERGPYNEQF

V gene: TRBV11-2
CDR3 protein: ASSSPWTALSYEQY

V gene: TRBV7-7
CDR3 protein: ASSLKLGPSYNEQF

V gene: TRBV27
CDR3 protein: ASSIRTGEGYT

V gene: TRBV6-4
CDR3 protein: ASSATGYYGYT

V gene: TRBV7-9
CDR3 protein: ASSSGLGAEAF

V gene: TRBV4-1
CDR3 protein: ASSQGSRTGEMWQY